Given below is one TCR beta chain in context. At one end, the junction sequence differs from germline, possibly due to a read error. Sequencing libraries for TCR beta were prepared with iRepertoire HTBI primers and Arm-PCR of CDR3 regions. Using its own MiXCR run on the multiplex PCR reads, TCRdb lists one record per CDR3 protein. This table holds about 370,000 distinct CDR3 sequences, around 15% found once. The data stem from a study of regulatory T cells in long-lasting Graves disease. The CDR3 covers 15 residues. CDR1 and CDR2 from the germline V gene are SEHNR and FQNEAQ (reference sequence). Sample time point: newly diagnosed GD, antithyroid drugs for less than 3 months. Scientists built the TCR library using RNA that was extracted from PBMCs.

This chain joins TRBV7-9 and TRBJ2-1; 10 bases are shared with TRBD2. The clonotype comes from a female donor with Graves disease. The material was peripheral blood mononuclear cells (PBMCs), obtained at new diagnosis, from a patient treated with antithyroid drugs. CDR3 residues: CTSSDASGSWNEQFF. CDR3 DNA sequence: TGTACCAGCAGCGATGCTAGCGGGAGTTGGAATGAGCAGTTCTTC.